This TCR beta chain was obtained from a study of glioma-infiltrating T cells after dendritic cell vaccination. The PCR used 60 V beta and 13 J beta primers. The assay was immunoSEQ multiplex PCR, and TCRdb's table has in-frame clones only and misses some. Here the sample spans about 30,000 clones, 90% being singletons. Comments on this clone: Its antigen is not known.

Study-wide points: Estimated pretreatment TIL content predicted outcome after dendritic cell vaccination.

The CDR3 totals 13 residues. Looked up from germline, CDR1 is SNHLY and CDR2 is FYNNEI. V dropped 6 bases and J dropped 9; count of bases not matched to a gene: 6. The source was blood, collected before dendritic cell vaccination. The source of this sequence is a human donor with glioblastoma. The chain employs TRBV2 and TRBJ2-1, with 9 bases aligning to TRBD2. The CDR3, as DNA: TGTGCCAGCAGGGGGACTAGCTCGGGTGAGCAGTTCTTC. Translation gives CASRGTSSGEQFF.